A single sample gave rise to the 22 T cell receptor beta chains below, sequenced in a study of response to subunit inactivated influenza vaccine. MiXCR, applied by TCRdb to the RT-PCR reads, yields one record per CDR3 protein. The sample records 540,000 or so distinct CDR3 sequences, under 15% being singletons. Material: PBMCs from blood, obtained about 6 weeks after vaccination. The receptors were gathered from a man aged 45-65 years who received an inactivated influenza vaccine.

This clonotype was found a few times. The chain recombines TRBV4-2 with TRBJ2-7; tentative D call: TRBD2 (6 bases). V lost 1 base and J 2 bases, leaving 15 bases between the germline ends. The CDR3 has 16 amino acids. The germline CDR1 and CDR2 sequences are LGHNA and YNFKEQ. CDR3 in amino acids: CASSQVSAGSAYEQYF. CDR3 DNA: TGTGCCAGCAGCCAAGTATCCGCGGGGTCAGCCTACGAGCAGTACTTC.

The DNA of the CDR3 is TGTGCCATCTTCTTAGGTTTTCATGAAAAACTGTTTTTT. Translated: CAIFLGFHEKLFF. The gene calls are TRBV2 and TRBJ1-4; D is ambiguous. Trimming removed 10 bases at V and 6 bases at J, with 15 bases between. The CDR3 sequence is 13 residues long. Germline V gene sequence: CDR1 SNHLY, CDR2 FYNNEI.

In its sample, this clonotype was seen a few times. The V gene is TRBV6-1, the J gene TRBJ2-7, with 10 bases aligning to TRBD1. The ends lost 5 bases at V and 4 bases at J; junction bases unmatched: 11. Germline V gene lookup returns CDR1 MNHNS and CDR2 SASEGT. The CDR3 runs to 16 residues. CDR3: CASSPSGTGVPYEQYF. The CDR3 DNA sequence: TGTGCCAGCAGTCCCTCCGGGACAGGGGTTCCATACGAGCAGTACTTC.

This clonotype was seen more than once but under ten times. The J gene is TRBJ1-1, the V gene TRBV4-2, with TRBD1 matching 10 bases. J lost 8 bases, V lost 2 bases, and 8 bases had no gene match. CDR3 length: 15 residues. Germline V CDR1 and CDR2: LGHNA, YNFKEQ. Here the CDR3 DNA reads TGTGCCAGCAGCCAACGAGACAGGGGGCAGTTGGAAGCTTTCTTT. This codes for CASSQRDRGQLEAFF.

This clonotype was counted a few times. This chain uses TRBV4-1 with TRBJ2-4; D perhaps matches TRBD1 (6 bases). Germline V CDR1 and CDR2: MGHRA, YSYEKL. The CDR3 is 18 residues long. V gave up 4 bases and J gave up 2 bases, with 21 bases separating them. The CDR3 protein is CASSPRQVGLSSKNIQYF. The CDR3 nucleotides read TGCGCCAGCAGCCCCCGACAGGTCGGGTTATCCTCCAAAAACATTCAGTACTTC.

This clonotype was detected a few times. This chain connects TRBV4-1 to TRBJ2-7; 8 bases are shared with TRBD1. Germline CDR1 MGHRA, CDR2 YSYEKL. Trimming removed 5 bases from V and 3 bases from J; junction bases left unmatched: 12. This CDR3 is built from 16 residues. The CDR3 bases are TGCGCCAGCAGCTCCCACGAGGAGACAGGGGTCTACGAGCAGTACTTC. It encodes CASSSHEETGVYEQYF.

This clonotype came up many times. J is TRBJ1-5 and V is TRBV5-6, with D hard to call. CDR1 is SGHDT and CDR2 is YYEEEE in the germline V gene. This CDR3 spans 15 amino acids. Trimming removed 5 bases at V and 2 bases at J, with 14 bases between. The DNA for the CDR3 is TGTGCCAGCAGTTTAGGAGGTTTTGGCAATCAGCCCCAGCATTTT. It codes for CASSLGGFGNQPQHF.

This clonotype has just a few counts. V gene TRBV11-2 combines with J gene TRBJ1-2; D not certain. The CDR3 covers 14 residues. The germline V gene has CDR1 SGHAT and CDR2 FQNNGV. V was pared by 1 base and J by 5 bases, with 11 bases between. The CDR3: CASSLGSIGYGYTF. CDR3 nucleotide sequence: TGTGCCAGCAGCTTAGGGTCAATAGGTTATGGCTACACCTTC.

This clonotype was picked up a small number of times. The chain links TRBV12-3 or TRBV12-4 to TRBJ2-2; TRBD2 matches at 12 bases. V gave up 4 bases and J gave up 3 bases; unmatched junction bases: 3. The CDR3 consists of 16 residues. The chain's CDR3 is CASSSTSGGYTGELFF. In DNA form, the CDR3 reads TGTGCCAGCAGTTCGACTAGCGGGGGATACACCGGGGAGCTGTTTTTT.

This clonotype was seen a handful of times. V gene TRBV7-9 combines with J gene TRBJ2-1; 10 positions agree with TRBD2. Germline CDR1 is SEHNR and CDR2 is FQNEAQ (reference sequence). The V segment lost 4 bases and the J segment 7 bases; nucleotides outside the gene matches: 10. This CDR3 is 16 amino acids long. Written as DNA, the CDR3 is TGTGCCAGCAGCTCGCAAGCGGGAGGGCCGATGAATGAGCAGTTCTTC. This translates into CASSSQAGGPMNEQFF. The full variable domain, rest sourced from reference TRBV7-9 and TRBJ2-1, is DTGVSQNPRHKITKRGQNVTFRCDPISEHNRLYWYRQTLGQGPEFLTYFQNEAQLEKSRLLSDRFSAERPKGSFSTLEIQRTEQGDSAMYLCASSSQAGGPMNEQFFGPGTRLTVL.

The V gene is TRBV19, the J gene TRBJ2-4; 8 bases line up with TRBD1. The length of the CDR3 is 11 residues. CDR1 is LNHDA and CDR2 is SQIVND in the germline V gene (reference sequence). The V and J ends lost 5 bases and 13 bases, in that order; junction bases with no gene match: 4. The CDR3 here is CASSHDRGQYF. In DNA form, the CDR3 reads TGTGCCAGTAGTCACGACAGGGGACAGTACTTC.

This clonotype was observed many times. V gene TRBV5-1 combines with J gene TRBJ2-1, with D unresolved. Germline-derived CDR1 and CDR2 are SGHRS and YFSETQ. Trimming took 2 bases from V and 1 from J, leaving 7 bases between them. The length of the CDR3 is 14 residues. The CDR3 sequence is CASSFRPSYNEQFF. The CDR3 bases are TGCGCCAGCAGCTTCCGTCCTTCCTACAATGAGCAGTTCTTC.

In the case of this clonotype: A much larger clone differs by one base, so this may be a read error. The chain combines TRBV7-9 with TRBJ2-2, with D unresolved. This CDR3 has 13 residues. Germline V gene data show CDR1 as SEHNR and CDR2 as FQNEAQ (reference sequence). Trimming removed 5 bases from V and 1 base from J, with 5 bases in between. The CDR3 loop reads CASSNKNTGELFF. CDR3 in DNA: TGTGCCAGCAGCAACAAGAACACCGGGGAGCTGTTTTTT.

J is TRBJ2-5 and V is TRBV28; 7 bases fit TRBD2. This CDR3 region has 14 residues. Trimming at V came to 3 bases and at J to 7 bases, leaving 8 bases not matched to a gene. Germline assignment: CDR1 MDHEN and CDR2 SYDVKM. The CDR3 region has the DNA TGTGCCAGCAGTTTTGCGGGAGCGGGCGGGACCCAGTACTTC. Amino acid sequence: CASSFAGAGGTQYF.

This clonotype was detected ten times or more. The J gene is TRBJ2-1, the V gene TRBV7-9, with TRBD2 matching over 8 bases. The germline CDR1 and CDR2 sequences are SEHNR and FQNEAQ (reference sequence). The CDR3 consists of 16 residues. The V and J ends lost 3 bases and 5 bases, in that order; junction bases with no gene match: 9. CDR3 protein: CASSFLSGRGDNEQFF. The CDR3 DNA reads TGTGCCAGCAGCTTCTTGAGCGGGAGAGGCGACAATGAGCAGTTCTTC.

CDR3 nucleotide sequence: TGTGCCAGCAGTAGCGATAGCGGGATGTATTTCTTC. It is translated as CASSSDSGMYFF. The chain combines TRBV6-6 with TRBJ2-1; TRBD2 aligns across 8 bases. The length of the CDR3 is 12 residues. Germline V gene lookup returns CDR1 MNHNY and CDR2 SVGAGI (reference sequence). V trimming: 5 bases; J trimming: 16 bases; junction bases outside the gene matches: 10.

The sample holds many counts of this clonotype. The J gene is TRBJ2-3, the V gene TRBV12-3 or TRBV12-4; TRBD2 agrees at 11 bases. V lost 5 bases to trimming and J lost 4 bases; unmatched junction nucleotides: 2. The CDR3 loop spans 14 amino acids. DNA of the CDR3: TGTGCCAGCAGTCAGGGACTAGCGGCAGATACGCAGTATTTT. It is translated as CASSQGLAADTQYF.

The chain couples TRBV7-2 to TRBJ2-5; no clear D. Per the germline V gene, CDR1 is SGHTA and CDR2 is FQGNSA. The CDR3 extends over 16 amino acids. V was cut by 3 bases and J by 1 base, with 15 bases left in between. The CDR3 nucleotides read TGTGCCAGCAGCTTGGCTTTCGACAAGTTCCAAGAGACCCAGTACTTC. Protein sequence: CASSLAFDKFQETQYF.

V and J are TRBV4-3 and TRBJ1-6; D unresolved. In germline, CDR1 is LGHNA, CDR2 YSLEER. The V and J ends lost 3 bases and 5 bases respectively, with 11 bases between them. This CDR3 has 15 amino acids. The DNA for the CDR3 is TGCGCCAGCAGCCAGCACGAGGGCCATAATTCACCCCTCCACTTT. As protein: CASSQHEGHNSPLHF.

The chain links TRBV5-1 to TRBJ2-5; 9 nucleotides line up with TRBD1. This CDR3 has 16 amino acids. CDR1 and CDR2 from the germline V gene are SGHRS and YFSETQ. V shed 3 bases and J 1 base; nucleotides not matched to a gene: 7. CDR3 sequence: CASSSSTGGAQETQYF. The CDR3 nucleotides read TGCGCCAGCAGCTCCTCGACAGGGGGAGCCCAAGAGACCCAGTACTTC.

The chain carries TRBV4-2 and TRBJ2-5, with 10 positions matching TRBD1. V lost 2 bases to trimming and J lost 4 bases; unmatched junction nucleotides: 4. The CDR3 contains 15 residues. Germline V gene lookup returns CDR1 LGHNA and CDR2 YNFKEQ. CDR3 bases: TGTGCCAGCAGCCAACGGGACAGGGGTGTAGAGACCCAGTACTTC. Protein sequence: CASSQRDRGVETQYF.

This clonotype came up a few times. V gene TRBV11-2 combines with J gene TRBJ2-1; D not resolved. V was cut by 3 bases and J by 0 bases, with 15 bases left in between. Germline CDR1 is SGHAT and CDR2 is FQNNGV. The CDR3 totals 17 residues. The CDR3 bases are TGTGCCAGCAGCTTCGGTACGGTAGTTAGCTCCTACAATGAGCAGTTCTTC. Translating gives CASSFGTVVSSYNEQFF.